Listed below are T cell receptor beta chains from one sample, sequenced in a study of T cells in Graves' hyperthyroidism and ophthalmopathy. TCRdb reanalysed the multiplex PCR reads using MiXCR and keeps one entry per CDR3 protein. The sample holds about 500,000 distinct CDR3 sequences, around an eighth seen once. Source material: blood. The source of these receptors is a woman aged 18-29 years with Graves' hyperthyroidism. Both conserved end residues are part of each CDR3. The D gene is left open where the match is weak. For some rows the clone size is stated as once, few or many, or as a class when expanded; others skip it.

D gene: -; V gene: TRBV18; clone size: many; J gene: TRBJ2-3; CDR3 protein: CASSPPYDGTDTQYF; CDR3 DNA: TGTGCCAGCTCACCACCGTACGACGGGACAGATACGCAGTATTTT
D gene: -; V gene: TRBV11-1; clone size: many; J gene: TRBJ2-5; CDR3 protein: CASSFRLADTQETQYF; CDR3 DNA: TGTGCCAGCAGCTTTCGTTTAGCGGATACCCAAGAGACCCAGTACTTC
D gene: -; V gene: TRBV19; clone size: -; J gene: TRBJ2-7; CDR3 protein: CASSIGGHYEQYF; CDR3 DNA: TGTGCCAGTAGTATAGGCGGACATTACGAGCAGTACTTC
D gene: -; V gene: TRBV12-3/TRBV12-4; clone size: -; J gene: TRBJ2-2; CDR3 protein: CASTRVVLTGELFF; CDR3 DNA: TGTGCCAGCACCCGGGTCGTTTTGACCGGGGAGCTGTTTTTT
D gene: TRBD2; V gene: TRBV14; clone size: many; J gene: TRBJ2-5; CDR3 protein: CASSQRGEETQYF; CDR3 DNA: TGTGCCAGCAGCCAACGGGGGGAAGAGACCCAGTACTTC
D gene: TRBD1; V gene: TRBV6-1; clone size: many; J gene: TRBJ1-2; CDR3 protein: CASRQTGLNYGYTF; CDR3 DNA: TGTGCCAGCAGGCAGACAGGGCTGAACTATGGCTACACCTTC
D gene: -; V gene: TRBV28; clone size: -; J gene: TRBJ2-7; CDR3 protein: CASSRQTNLYEQHF; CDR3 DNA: TGTGCCAGCAGCAGACAGACCAACCTCTACGAGCAGCACTTC
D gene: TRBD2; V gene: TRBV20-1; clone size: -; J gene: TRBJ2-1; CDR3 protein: CSASPLAGYGDEQFF; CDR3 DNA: TGCAGTGCTAGCCCCCTAGCGGGATATGGCGATGAGCAGTTCTTC
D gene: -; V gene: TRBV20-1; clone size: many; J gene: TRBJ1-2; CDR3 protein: CSGDHSYGYTF; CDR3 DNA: TGCAGTGGAGACCATTCTTATGGCTACACCTTC
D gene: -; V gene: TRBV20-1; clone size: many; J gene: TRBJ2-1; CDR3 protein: CSALEERFSSYNEQFF; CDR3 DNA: TGCAGTGCTCTAGAGGAGCGCTTCAGCTCCTACAATGAGCAGTTCTTC
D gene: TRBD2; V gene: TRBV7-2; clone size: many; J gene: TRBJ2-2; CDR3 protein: CASSLVGGMNTGELFF; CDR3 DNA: TGTGCCAGCAGCTTAGTGGGAGGGATGAACACCGGGGAGCTGTTTTTT
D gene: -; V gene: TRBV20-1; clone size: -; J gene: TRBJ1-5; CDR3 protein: CSARGRGIQPQHF; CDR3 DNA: TGCAGTGCTAGGGGGCGGGGAATTCAGCCCCAGCATTTT
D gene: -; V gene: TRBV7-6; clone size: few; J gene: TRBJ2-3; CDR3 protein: CASSSYLAGGTDTQYF; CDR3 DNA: TGTGCCAGCAGTTCTTACTTGGCAGGAGGCACAGATACGCAGTATTTT
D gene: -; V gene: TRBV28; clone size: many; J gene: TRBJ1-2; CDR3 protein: CASSLKPRYGYTF; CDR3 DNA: TGTGCCAGCAGTTTAAAACCGCGCTATGGCTACACCTTC